The entry below describes one T cell receptor beta chain. Its antigen is currently unknown. The sample originates from a study of T cells in Graves' hyperthyroidism and ophthalmopathy. Study-level results: The model's output predicted ophthalmopathy at a median of roughly 6.9 months prior to onset. The majority of expanded thyroid clonotypes above 0.001 also appeared in blood.

Amplified TCR beta CDR3 regions derived from RNA transcripts. Primed by the HTBI set, a first-round RT-PCR was run on the TCR CDR3. TCRdb itself ran the multiplex PCR reads through MiXCR, one entry per CDR3 protein. The table includes approximately 600,000 distinct CDR3 sequences, about a fifth detected once. Subjects with ophthalmopathy showed a Clinical Activity Score no lower than 3, a NOSPECS grade no lower than 4, and a duration shorter than 3 months. Clinical symptoms, serum thyroxine, TRAb, thyroid ultrasound and orbital computed tomography informed diagnoses. Trimming cost V 0 bases and J 1 base; bases outside gene matches: 4. This CDR3 is built from 16 residues. Per germline, CDR1 SGHRS and CDR2 YFSETQ.

The clonotype originates from a man younger than 45 with Graves' ophthalmopathy. This chain joins TRBV5-1 and TRBJ2-5, with 9 bases lining up with TRBD1. Sequenced: blood. The DNA for the CDR3 is TGCGCCAGCAGCTTGGCGGGACAGGGACTCCAAGAGACCCAGTACTTC. As protein: CASSLAGQGLQETQYF.